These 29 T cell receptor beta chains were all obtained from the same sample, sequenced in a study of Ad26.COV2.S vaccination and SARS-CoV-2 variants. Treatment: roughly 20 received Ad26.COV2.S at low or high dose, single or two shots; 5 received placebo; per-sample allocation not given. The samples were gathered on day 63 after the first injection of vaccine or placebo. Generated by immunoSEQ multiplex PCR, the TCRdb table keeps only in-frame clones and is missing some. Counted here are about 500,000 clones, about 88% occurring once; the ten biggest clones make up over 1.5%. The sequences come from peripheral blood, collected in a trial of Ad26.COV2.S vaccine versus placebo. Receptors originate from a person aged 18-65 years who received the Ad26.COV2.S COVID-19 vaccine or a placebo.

CDR3 nucleotides: TGCGCCAGCAGCCCGGGGCCCACTAATGAAAAACTGTTTTTT. This gives the protein CASSPGPTNEKLFF. The chain combines TRBV5-1 with TRBJ1-4; TRBD1 might be the D (5 bases). Germline-derived CDR1 and CDR2 are SGHRS and YFSETQ. The CDR3 extends over 14 amino acids. The ends were cut back, 4 bases at V and 2 bases at J, with 9 bases in the middle.

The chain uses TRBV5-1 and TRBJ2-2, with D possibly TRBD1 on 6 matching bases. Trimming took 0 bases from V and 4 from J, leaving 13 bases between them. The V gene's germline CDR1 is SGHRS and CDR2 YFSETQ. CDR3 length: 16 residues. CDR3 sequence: CASSLGQASGTGELFF. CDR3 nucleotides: TGCGCCAGCAGCTTGGGACAGGCGTCGGGCACCGGGGAGCTGTTTTTT.

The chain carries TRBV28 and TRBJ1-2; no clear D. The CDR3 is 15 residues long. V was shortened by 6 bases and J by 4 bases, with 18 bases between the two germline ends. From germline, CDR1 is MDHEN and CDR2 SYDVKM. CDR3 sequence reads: CASRGVVPNSYGYTF. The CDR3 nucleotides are TGTGCCAGCAGGGGAGTGGTCCCAAACTCCTATGGCTACACCTTC.

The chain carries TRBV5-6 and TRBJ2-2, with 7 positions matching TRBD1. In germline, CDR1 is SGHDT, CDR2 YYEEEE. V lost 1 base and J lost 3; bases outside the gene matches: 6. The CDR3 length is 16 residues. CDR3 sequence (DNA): TGTGCCAGCAGCTTGCGGGGCAGGGGGTACACCGGGGAGCTGTTTTTT. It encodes CASSLRGRGYTGELFF.

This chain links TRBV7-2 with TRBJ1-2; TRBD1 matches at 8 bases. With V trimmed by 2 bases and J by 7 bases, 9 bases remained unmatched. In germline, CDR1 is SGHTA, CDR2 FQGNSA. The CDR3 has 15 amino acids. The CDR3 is CASSLQTGGRVGYTF. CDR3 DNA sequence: TGTGCCAGCAGCTTACAAACAGGGGGAAGGGTTGGCTACACCTTC.

Here the CDR3 reads CASSRDHSGNTIYF. The CDR3 DNA follows: TGTGCCAGCTCACGGGACCACTCTGGAAACACCATATATTTT. The gene calls are TRBV2 and TRBJ1-3; TRBD1 might be the D (5 bases). Germline loops: CDR1 SNHLY, CDR2 FYNNEI. V was trimmed by 8 bases and J by 0 bases, leaving 11 bases between them. This CDR3 comprises 14 residues.

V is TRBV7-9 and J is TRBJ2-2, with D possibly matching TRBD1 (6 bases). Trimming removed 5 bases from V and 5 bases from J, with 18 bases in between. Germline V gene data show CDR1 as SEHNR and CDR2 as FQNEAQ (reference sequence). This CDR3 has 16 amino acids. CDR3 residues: CASSLLGAQVTGELFF. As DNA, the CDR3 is TGTGCCAGCAGCCTCCTGGGGGCCCAGGTGACCGGGGAGCTGTTTTTT.

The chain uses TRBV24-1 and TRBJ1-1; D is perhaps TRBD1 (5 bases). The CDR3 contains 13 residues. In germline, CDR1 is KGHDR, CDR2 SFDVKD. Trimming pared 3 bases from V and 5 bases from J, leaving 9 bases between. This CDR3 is CATSDLGGTEAFF. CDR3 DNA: TGTGCCACCAGTGATCTTGGGGGAACTGAAGCTTTCTTT.

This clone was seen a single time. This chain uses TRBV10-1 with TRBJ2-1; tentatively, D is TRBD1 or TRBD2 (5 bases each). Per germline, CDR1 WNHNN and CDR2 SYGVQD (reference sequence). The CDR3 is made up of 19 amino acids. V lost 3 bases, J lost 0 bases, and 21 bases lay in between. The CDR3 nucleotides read TGCGCCAGCAGTGACCTGGGACGAACAGGAACAGACTCCTACAATGAGCAGTTCTTC. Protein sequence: CASSDLGRTGTDSYNEQFF.

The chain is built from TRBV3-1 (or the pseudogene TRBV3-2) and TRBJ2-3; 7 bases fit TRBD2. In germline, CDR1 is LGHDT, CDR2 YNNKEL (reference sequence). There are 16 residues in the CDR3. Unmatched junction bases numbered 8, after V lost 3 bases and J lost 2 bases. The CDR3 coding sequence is TGTGCCAGCAGCCAGATGGGTCTAGCGGTCACAGATACGCAGTATTTT. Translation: CASSQMGLAVTDTQYF.

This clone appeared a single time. The CDR3 here is CAISVQAYNSPLHF. In DNA form, the CDR3 reads TGTGCCATCAGTGTTCAGGCCTATAATTCACCCCTCCACTTT. The rearrangement joins TRBV10-3 to TRBJ1-6; D is undetermined. The CDR3 is made up of 14 amino acids. V was cut by 4 bases and J by 2 bases, with 6 bases left in between. Germline V gene data show CDR1 as ENHRY and CDR2 as SYGVKD.

The CDR3 DNA follows: TGTGCCAGCAGCGTAGCGGGACTAGCGTCAGATACGCAGTATTTT. This codes for CASSVAGLASDTQYF. The V call is TRBV9, the J call TRBJ2-3; 10 nucleotides align to TRBD2. This CDR3 contains 15 residues. V trimming: 0 bases; J trimming: 4 bases; junction bases outside the gene matches: 2. The germline gives CDR1 SGDLS, CDR2 YYNGEE.

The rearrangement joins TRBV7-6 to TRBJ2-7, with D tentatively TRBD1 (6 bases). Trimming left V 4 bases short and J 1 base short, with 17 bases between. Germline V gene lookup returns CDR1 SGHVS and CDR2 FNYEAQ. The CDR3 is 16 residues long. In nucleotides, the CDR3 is TGTGCCAGCAGCTCCCAGACAGGTTATCCTTCCTACGAGCAGTACTTC. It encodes CASSSQTGYPSYEQYF.

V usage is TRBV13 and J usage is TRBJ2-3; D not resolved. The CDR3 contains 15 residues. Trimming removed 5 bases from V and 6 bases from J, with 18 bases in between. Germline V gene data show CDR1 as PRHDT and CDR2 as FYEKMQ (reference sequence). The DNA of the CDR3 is TGTGCCAGCAGCCATTGGGGTAGCCCAATCGATACGCAGTATTTT. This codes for CASSHWGSPIDTQYF.

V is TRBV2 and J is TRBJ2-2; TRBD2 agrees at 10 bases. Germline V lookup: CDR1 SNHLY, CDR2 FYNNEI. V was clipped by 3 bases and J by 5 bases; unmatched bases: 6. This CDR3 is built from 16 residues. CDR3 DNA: TGTGCCAGCAGTGAGTCGGTAGCGGGAGGAACCGGGGAGCTGTTTTTT. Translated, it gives CASSESVAGGTGELFF.

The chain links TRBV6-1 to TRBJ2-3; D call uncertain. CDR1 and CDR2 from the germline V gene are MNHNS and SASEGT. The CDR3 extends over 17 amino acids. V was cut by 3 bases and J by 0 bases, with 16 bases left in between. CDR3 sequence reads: CASSDPDFYPSTDTQYF. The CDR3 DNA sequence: TGTGCCAGCAGTGACCCTGACTTCTACCCTAGCACAGATACGCAGTATTTT.

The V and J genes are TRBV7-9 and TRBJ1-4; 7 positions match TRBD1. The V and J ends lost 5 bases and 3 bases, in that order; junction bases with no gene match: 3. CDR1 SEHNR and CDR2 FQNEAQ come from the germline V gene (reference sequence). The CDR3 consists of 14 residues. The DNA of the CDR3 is TGTGCCAGCAGCCCGGGACAGCCTAATGAAAAACTGTTTTTT. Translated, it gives CASSPGQPNEKLFF.

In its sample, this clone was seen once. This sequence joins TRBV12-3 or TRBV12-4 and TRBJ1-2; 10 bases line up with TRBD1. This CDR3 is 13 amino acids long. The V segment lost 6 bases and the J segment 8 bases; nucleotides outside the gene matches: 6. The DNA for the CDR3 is TGTGCCAGCAGGGGACAGGGGACGAAGGGCTACACCTTC. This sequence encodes CASRGQGTKGYTF.

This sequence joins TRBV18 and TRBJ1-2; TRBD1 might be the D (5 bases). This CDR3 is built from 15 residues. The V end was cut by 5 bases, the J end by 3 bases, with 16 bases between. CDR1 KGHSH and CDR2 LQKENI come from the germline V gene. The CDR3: CASSGSVVGDYGYTF. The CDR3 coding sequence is TGTGCCAGCTCAGGGTCGGTCGTGGGGGACTATGGCTACACCTTC.

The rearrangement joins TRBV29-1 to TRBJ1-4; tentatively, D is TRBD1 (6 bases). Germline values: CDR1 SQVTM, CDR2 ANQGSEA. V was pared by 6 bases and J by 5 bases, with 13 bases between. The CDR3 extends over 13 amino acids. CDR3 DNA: TGCAGCGTCGGGGGACAAAGGAATGAAAAACTGTTTTTT. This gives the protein CSVGGQRNEKLFF.

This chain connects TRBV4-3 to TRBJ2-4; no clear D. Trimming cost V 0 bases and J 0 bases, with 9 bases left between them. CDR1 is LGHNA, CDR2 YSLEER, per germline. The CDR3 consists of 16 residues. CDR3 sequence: CASSQDFGVAKNIQYF. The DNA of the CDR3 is TGCGCCAGCAGCCAAGATTTTGGTGTAGCCAAAAACATTCAGTACTTC.

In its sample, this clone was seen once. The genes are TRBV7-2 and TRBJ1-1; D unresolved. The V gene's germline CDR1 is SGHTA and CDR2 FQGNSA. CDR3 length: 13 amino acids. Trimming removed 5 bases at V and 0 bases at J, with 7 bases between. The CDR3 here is CASSQAMNTEAFF. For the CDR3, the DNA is TGTGCCAGCAGCCAAGCTATGAACACTGAAGCTTTCTTT.

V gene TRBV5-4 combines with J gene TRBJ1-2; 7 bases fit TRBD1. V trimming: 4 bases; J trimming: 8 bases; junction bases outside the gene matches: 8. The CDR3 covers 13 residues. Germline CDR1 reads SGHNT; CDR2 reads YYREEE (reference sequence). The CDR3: CASSIDRVGGYTF. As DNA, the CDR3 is TGTGCCAGCAGCATCGACAGGGTAGGCGGCTACACCTTC.

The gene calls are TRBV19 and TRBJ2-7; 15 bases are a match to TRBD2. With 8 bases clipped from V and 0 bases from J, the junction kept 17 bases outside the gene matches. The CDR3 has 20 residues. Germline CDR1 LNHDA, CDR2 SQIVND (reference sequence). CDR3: CASRRLPGLAGGPCSYEQYF. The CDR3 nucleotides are TGTGCCAGTCGCCGGCTCCCTGGACTAGCGGGAGGGCCTTGCTCCTACGAGCAGTACTTC.

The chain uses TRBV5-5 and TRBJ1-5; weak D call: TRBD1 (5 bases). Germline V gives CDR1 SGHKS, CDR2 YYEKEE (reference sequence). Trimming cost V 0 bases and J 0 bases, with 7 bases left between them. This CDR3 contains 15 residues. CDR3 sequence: CASSLGQGSNQPQHF. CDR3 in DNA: TGTGCCAGCAGCTTGGGGCAGGGTAGCAATCAGCCCCAGCATTTT.

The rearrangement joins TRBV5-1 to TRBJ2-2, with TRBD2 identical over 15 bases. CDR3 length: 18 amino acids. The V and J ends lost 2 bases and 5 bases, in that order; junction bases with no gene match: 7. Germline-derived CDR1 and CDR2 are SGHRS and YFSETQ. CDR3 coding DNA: TGCGCCAGCAGCTTTTTGGGACTAGCGGGAGGTGAAACCGGGGAGCTGTTTTTT. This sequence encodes CASSFLGLAGGETGELFF.

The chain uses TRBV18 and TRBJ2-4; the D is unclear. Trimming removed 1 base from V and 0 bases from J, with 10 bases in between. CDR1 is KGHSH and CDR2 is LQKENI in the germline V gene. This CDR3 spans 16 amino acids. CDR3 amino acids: CASSPRATVAKNIQYF. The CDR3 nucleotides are TGTGCCAGCTCACCACGGGCAACTGTAGCCAAAAACATTCAGTACTTC. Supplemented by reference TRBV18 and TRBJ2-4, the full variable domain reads NAGVMQNPRHLVRRRGQEARLRCSPMKGHSHVYWYRQLPEEGLKFMVYLQKENIIDESGMPKERFSAEFPKEGPSILRIQQVVRGDSAAYFCASSPRATVAKNIQYFGAGTRLSVL.

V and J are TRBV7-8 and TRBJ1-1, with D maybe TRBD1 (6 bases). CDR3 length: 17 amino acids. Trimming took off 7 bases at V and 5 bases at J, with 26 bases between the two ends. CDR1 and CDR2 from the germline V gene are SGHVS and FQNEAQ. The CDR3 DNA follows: TGTGCCAGCACTGGTAGGGGGGCTGATCGCACGTATACTGAAGCTTTCTTT. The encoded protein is CASTGRGADRTYTEAFF.

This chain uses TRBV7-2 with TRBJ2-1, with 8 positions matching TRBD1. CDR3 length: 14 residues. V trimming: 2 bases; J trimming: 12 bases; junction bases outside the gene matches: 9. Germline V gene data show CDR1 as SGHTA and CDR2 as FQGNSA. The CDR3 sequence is CASSLSDTGTGQFF. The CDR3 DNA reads TGTGCCAGCAGCTTATCGGATACCGGGACAGGGCAGTTCTTC.